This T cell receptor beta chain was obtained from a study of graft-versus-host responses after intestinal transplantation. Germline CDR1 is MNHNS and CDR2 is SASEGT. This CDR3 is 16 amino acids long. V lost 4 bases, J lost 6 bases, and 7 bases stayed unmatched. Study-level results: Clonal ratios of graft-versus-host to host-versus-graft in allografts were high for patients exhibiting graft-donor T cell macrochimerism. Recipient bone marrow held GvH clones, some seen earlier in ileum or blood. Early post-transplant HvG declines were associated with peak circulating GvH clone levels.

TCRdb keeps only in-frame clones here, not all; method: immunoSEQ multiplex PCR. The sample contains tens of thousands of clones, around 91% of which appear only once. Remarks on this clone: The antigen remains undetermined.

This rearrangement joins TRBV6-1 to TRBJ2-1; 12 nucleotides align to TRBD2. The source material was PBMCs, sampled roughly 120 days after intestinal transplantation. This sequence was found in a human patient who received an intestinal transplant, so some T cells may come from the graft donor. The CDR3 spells CASSAGLAGLGNEQFF. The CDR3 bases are TGTGCCAGCAGTGCGGGACTAGCGGGCCTCGGCAATGAGCAGTTCTTC.